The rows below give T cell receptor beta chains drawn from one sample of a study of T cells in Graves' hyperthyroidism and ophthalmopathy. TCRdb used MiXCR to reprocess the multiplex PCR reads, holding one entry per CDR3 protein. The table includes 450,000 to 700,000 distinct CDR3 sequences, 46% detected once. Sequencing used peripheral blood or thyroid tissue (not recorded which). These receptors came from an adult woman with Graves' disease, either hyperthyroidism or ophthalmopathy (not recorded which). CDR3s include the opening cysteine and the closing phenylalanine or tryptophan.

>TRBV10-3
CAISESSGRETQYF
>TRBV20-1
CSATSGTSGYYEQYF
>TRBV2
CARQGPWSDTEAFF
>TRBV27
CATLGLAGAGANVLTF
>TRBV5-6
CASSLLNPRVNTEAFF
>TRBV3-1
CASSRGGIDGYTF
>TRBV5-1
CASSQDRGGTYEQYF
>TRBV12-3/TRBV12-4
CASSNRTGANYGYTF
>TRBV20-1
CSAIGGKETIYF
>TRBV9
CASSAPGEWGHQEAQYF
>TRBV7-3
CASSFQGSSTDTQYF
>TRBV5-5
CASSAEVSNQPQHF
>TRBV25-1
CGNRGQETQYF
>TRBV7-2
CASSQVGLAEPYEQYF
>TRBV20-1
CSARDRGELYF
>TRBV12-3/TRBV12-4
CASSGASLLASEQYF
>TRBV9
CASSVAPRDQPQHF
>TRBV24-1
CAISVGDTSYEQYF
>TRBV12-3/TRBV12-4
CASSLASAGYTF
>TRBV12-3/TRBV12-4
CASRGGGSSYEQYF
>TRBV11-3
CASSLRLWETQYF
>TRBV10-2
CASSRTGTVNTIYF
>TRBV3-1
CASSQAFGLEAFF
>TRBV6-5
CASGMGRNQPQHF
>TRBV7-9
CATHPGTSAETQYF
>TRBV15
CATSRDVGAHSPLHF
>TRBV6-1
CASKGKGGRETQYF
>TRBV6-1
CASTPVRNQPQHF
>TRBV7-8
CASSSPTGAAKEQFF
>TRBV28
CASSVDFGSGSVELFF
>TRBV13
CASSSGHFNEETQYF
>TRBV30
CAWSQGEYTEAFF
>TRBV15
CATSRVGLAGDFAYTF
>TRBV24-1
CATSSGWNTGELFF
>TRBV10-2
CASRAGFEAFF
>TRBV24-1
CATSDVGGSKAGELFF
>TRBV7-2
CASSLETVTSPLHF
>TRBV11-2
CASSLNSVHQPQHF
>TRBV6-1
CASSEGTGWETQYF
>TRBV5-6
CASSLGTGLGAFF
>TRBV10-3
CASQAAGAGYSGANVLTF
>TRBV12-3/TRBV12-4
CASSLIASPHNEQFF
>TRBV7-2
CASRIVTGNTEAFF
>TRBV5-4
CASSFTGSGYTVQETQYF
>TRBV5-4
CASTGQGGTEAFF
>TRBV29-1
CSYKGRDGSYEQYF
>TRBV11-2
CASSSGLAGRETQYF
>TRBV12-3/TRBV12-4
CASSQGTSGSKETQYF
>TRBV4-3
CASSQDPGAVNYGYTF
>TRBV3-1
CASSQGYIAERAAEAFF
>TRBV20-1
CTAERRRFYEQYF
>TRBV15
CATSRDQGGFGNQPQHF
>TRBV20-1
CSALTLEVGGEQYF
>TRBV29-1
CSVEPRNEAFF
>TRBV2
CASTDGAESPLHF
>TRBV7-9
CASRPDRGEETQYF
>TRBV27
CASSSPGRGYGYTF